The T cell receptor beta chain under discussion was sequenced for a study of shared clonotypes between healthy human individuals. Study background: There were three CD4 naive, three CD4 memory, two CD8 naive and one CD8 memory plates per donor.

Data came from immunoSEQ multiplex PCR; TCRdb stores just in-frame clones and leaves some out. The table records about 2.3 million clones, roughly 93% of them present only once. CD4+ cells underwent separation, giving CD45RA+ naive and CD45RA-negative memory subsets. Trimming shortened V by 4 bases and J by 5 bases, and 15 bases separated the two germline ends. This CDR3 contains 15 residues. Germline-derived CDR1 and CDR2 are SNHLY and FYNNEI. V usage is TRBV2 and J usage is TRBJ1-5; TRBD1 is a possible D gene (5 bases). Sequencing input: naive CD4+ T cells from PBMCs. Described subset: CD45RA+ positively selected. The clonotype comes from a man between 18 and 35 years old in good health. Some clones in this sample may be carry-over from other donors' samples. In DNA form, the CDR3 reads TGTGCCAGCAGTGGGAGGGGCGGGGGAGATCAGCCCCAGCATTTT. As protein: CASSGRGGGDQPQHF.